This T cell receptor beta chain was observed in a study of shared clonotypes between healthy human individuals. On the study more broadly: Donors, aged 18 to 49, were a couple of women and a few men. There were three CD4 naive, three CD4 memory, two CD8 naive and one CD8 memory plates per donor. Study conclusions and caveats: Relative to their counterparts shared across all four donors, non-shared clonotypes exhibited diminished generation probabilities.

Details on this clone: Its specificity is not known.

The V and J ends lost 8 bases and 4 bases respectively, with 14 bases between them. Germline V gene data show CDR1 as SNHLY and CDR2 as FYNNEI. This CDR3 spans 13 amino acids. Sequencing was at deep level. The table came from immunoSEQ multiplex PCR; TCRdb's copy has only in-frame clones and leaves some out. Here the sample spans some 2,500,000 clones, under 95% being singletons. The clonotype originates from a man aged 18 to 30 in good health. Some clones in this sample may be carry-over from other donors' samples. The chain links TRBV2 to TRBJ1-1, with a weak D call TRBD1 (5 bases). The sample was naive CD4+ T cells from PBMCs. As for subset: CD45RA+ positively selected. CDR3 DNA: TGTGCCAGCGGCGGGACGGCGATCACTGAAGCTTTCTTT. This gives the protein CASGGTAITEAFF.